The present T cell receptor beta chain was sequenced within a study of cytomegalovirus exposure and HLA in healthy donors. With 60 Vbeta and 13 Jbeta primers, the PCR was carried out. Profiling relied on immunoSEQ multiplex PCR, and the TCRdb table lists in-frame clones only, not all of them. The sample has 150,000 to 200,000 clones, around 80% seen once. V was clipped by 5 bases and J by 4 bases; unmatched bases: 5. The CDR3 extends over 14 amino acids. Germline assignment: CDR1 SGHRS and CDR2 YFSETQ. The table lists this clone with a count of one. Sequencing was done on a sample of PBMCs. The chain employs TRBV5-1 and TRBJ2-1, with 8 bases that match TRBD2. This receptor was identified in a woman in her 50s in good health and CMV-seropositive. CDR3 region: CASSKREKYNEQFF. CDR3 nucleotide sequence: TGCGCCAGCAGTAAGCGGGAGAAGTACAATGAGCAGTTCTTC.